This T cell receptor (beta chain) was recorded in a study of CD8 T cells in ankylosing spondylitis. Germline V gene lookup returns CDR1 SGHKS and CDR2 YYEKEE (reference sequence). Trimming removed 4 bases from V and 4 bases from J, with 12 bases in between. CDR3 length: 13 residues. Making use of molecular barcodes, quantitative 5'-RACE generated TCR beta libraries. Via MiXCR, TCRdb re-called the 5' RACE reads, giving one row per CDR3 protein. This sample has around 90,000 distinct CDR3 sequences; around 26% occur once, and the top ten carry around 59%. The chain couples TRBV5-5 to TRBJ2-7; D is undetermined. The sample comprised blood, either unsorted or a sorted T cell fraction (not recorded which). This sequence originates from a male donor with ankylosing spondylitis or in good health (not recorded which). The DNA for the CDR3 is TGTGCCAGCAGCCTAACAGCGTCTTACGAGCAGTACTTC. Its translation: CASSLTASYEQYF.